The text below deals with one T cell receptor beta chain. The V gene's germline CDR1 is MGHRA and CDR2 YSYEKL. This CDR3 contains 15 residues. Between the trimmed V and J ends, which lost 0 bases and 2 bases, there was a span of 11 bases. The source of the sample is a study of shared clonotypes between healthy human individuals. For the study at large: Researchers drew samples from a couple of women and three men aged 18 to 49.

Only in-frame clones appear in the TCRdb table, and some are missing; sequencing was by immunoSEQ multiplex PCR. The sample has more than 2 million clones, about 94% seen once; the top ten hold under 2%. CD45RO-negative CD8 cells positively selected for CCR7 made up the naive population, which excluded terminally differentiated effector memory CD45RA+ cells. Sequencing was performed on naive CD8+ T cells from PBMCs. The gene calls are TRBV4-1 and TRBJ2-7; D is undetermined. The receptor was isolated from a man aged 18-30 years in good health. Some clones in this sample may be carry-over from other donors' samples. The CDR3 region has the DNA TGCGCCAGCAGCCAAGATATAACTATTACCTACGAGCAGTACTTC. It is translated as CASSQDITITYEQYF.